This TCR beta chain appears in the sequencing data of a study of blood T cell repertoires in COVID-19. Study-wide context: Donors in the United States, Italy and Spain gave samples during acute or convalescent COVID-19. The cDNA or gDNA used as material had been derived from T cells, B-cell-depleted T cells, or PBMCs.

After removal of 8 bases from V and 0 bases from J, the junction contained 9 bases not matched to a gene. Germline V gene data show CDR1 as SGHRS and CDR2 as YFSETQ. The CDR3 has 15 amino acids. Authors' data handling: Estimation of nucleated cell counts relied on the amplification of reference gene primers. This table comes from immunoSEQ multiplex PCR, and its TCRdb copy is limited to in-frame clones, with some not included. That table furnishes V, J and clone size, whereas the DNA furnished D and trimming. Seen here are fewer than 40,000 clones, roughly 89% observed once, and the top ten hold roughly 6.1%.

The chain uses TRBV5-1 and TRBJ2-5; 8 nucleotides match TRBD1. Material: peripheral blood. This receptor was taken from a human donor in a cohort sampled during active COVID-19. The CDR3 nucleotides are TGCGCCAGTTCAAACCGACAGGGGAACCAAGAGACCCAGTACTTC. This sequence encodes CASSNRQGNQETQYF. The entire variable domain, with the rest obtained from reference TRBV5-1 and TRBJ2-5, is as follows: KAGVTQTPRYLIKTRGQQVTLSCSPISGHRSVSWYQQTPGQGLQFLFEYFSETQRNKGNFPGRFSGRQFSNSRSEMNVSTLELGDSALYLCASSNRQGNQETQYFGPGTRLLVL.